One sample yielded the 28 T cell receptor beta chains listed below, sequenced in a study of human T cells and chemical hapten exposure. A single record per CDR3 protein comes from TCRdb applying MiXCR to the RACE reads. The sample includes tens of thousands of distinct CDR3 sequences, around 10% of them seen just once. Stated time point: patch test 1, 2 weeks after DPC sensitization. Treatment defined: therapeutic diphenylcyclopropenone sensitization with weekly scalp DPC. The source material was whole blood, sampled in connection with sensitization to the hapten diphenylcyclopropenone (DPC). The receptors were gathered from a woman between 50 and 59 years old with alopecia areata. Some clones in this sample may be carry-over from other donors' samples.

The chain is built from TRBV6-1 and TRBJ1-2; 8 positions match TRBD1. The trim removed 4 bases at V and 2 bases at J, leaving 3 bases unmatched. Germline CDR1 MNHNS, CDR2 SASEGT. The CDR3 spans 14 residues. CDR3 coding DNA: TGTGCCAGCAGTGTCGACAGGGGCAACTATGGCTACACCTTC. Protein sequence: CASSVDRGNYGYTF.

At least ten counts were recorded for this clonotype. The chain recombines TRBV18 with TRBJ2-3, with TRBD2 identical over 7 bases. V trimming: 3 bases; J trimming: 4 bases; junction bases outside the gene matches: 10. Per germline, CDR1 KGHSH and CDR2 LQKENI. There are 16 residues in the CDR3. CDR3 DNA: TGTGCCAGCTCACCTAATTTGGCTAGCGGTGCAGATACGCAGTATTTT. This codes for CASSPNLASGADTQYF.

The rearrangement joins TRBV6-2 or TRBV6-3 to TRBJ2-5; D possibly corresponds to TRBD2 (6 bases). There are 14 residues in the CDR3. Germline V lookup: CDR1 MNHEY, CDR2 SVGEGT. V was cut by 0 bases and J by 2 bases, with 7 bases left in between. For the CDR3, the DNA is TGTGCCAGCAGTTACTCGGGACTTCAAGAGACCCAGTACTTC. It yields the protein CASSYSGLQETQYF.

This clonotype was detected many times. J is TRBJ1-6 and V is TRBV20-1; D gene unclear. Germline CDR1 is DFQATT and CDR2 is SNEGSKA (reference sequence). The CDR3 spans 18 residues. V gave up 3 bases and J gave up 4 bases, with 22 bases separating them. This CDR3 is CSASPPLTSRNYNSPLHF. In DNA form, the CDR3 reads TGCAGTGCTAGTCCTCCCCTTACGTCCCGCAATTATAATTCACCCCTCCACTTT.

The table lists this clonotype with many counts. The chain has TRBV28 and TRBJ1-2, with D uncertain. V dropped 8 bases and J dropped 8 bases, with 15 bases sitting between them. Looked up from germline, CDR1 is MDHEN and CDR2 is SYDVKM. This CDR3 has 12 residues. CDR3 residues: CASCGRHRGYTF. CDR3 sequence (DNA): TGTGCCAGCTGCGGGAGGCATCGAGGCTACACCTTC.

This clonotype was seen a few times. The chain combines TRBV5-8 with TRBJ1-1; D uncertain. The germline CDR1 and CDR2 sequences are SGHTS and YDEGEE. Trimming cost V 4 bases and J 5 bases, with 6 bases left between them. CDR3 length: 11 amino acids. CDR3 region: CASSPLTEAFF. DNA for the CDR3: TGTGCCAGCAGCCCCCTGACTGAAGCTTTCTTT.

This clonotype was detected only a few times. The J gene is TRBJ1-3, the V gene TRBV9, with 7 bases fitting TRBD1. Germline trimming cut 4 bases from V and 0 bases from J; bases unmatched to any gene: 10. There are 17 residues in the CDR3. The germline V gene has CDR1 SGDLS and CDR2 YYNGEE. The CDR3 region is CASSITGTANSGNTIYF. The CDR3 bases are TGTGCCAGCAGCATAACCGGGACAGCCAACTCTGGAAACACCATATATTTT.

As for this clonotype: Since a much larger clone is just one base distant, this may be a read error. This chain connects TRBV18 to TRBJ1-1; unclear D gene. Trimming removed 3 bases at V and 0 bases at J, with 5 bases between. The CDR3 runs to 13 residues. From germline, CDR1 is KGHSH and CDR2 LQKENI. CDR3 protein: CASSPSVNTEAFF. CDR3 DNA: TGTGCCAGCTCACCCTCAGTGAACACTGAAGCTTTCTTT.

The chain has TRBV20-1 and TRBJ1-5, with a possible D match to TRBD1 (5 bases). Trimming took 5 bases from V and 3 from J, leaving 14 bases between them. The germline gives CDR1 DFQATT, CDR2 SNEGSKA (reference sequence). The CDR3 extends over 14 amino acids. CDR3 DNA: TGCAGTGCTGCCGGGGGTCAGGCCAATCAGCCCCAGCATTTT. Its protein product is CSAAGGQANQPQHF.

The chain couples TRBV5-1 to TRBJ1-1, with no clear D. V was clipped by 5 bases and J by 1 base, with 18 bases between them. Germline V gene data show CDR1 as SGHRS and CDR2 as YFSETQ. This CDR3 comprises 16 residues. CDR3 bases: TGCGCCAGCAGAAGTCAGTTCAGCACTCCGAACACTGAAGCTTTCTTT. Protein product: CASRSQFSTPNTEAFF.

This clonotype was seen ten or more times. The CDR3 DNA is TGTGCCAGCAGTGAAGACAAAGACAATGAGCAGTTCTTC. Translating it yields CASSEDKDNEQFF. V and J are TRBV25-1 and TRBJ2-1; no clear D. The length of the CDR3 is 13 residues. Germline V lookup: CDR1 MGHDK, CDR2 SYGVNS. Trimming stripped 2 bases from V and 5 bases from J, with 7 bases between.

This sequence joins TRBV2 and TRBJ2-3; tentatively, D is TRBD1 (5 bases). The end of the DNA fits TRBJ1-5 better, so the J call may be wrong. The CDR3 sequence is 12 residues long. CDR1 and CDR2 (germline): SNHLY, FYNNEI. DNA of the CDR3: TGTGCCGGTCAAGTTGGGGGGGATACGCAGCATTTT. It translates to CAGQVGGDTQHF.

In its sample, this clonotype was seen many times. The chain recombines TRBV28 with TRBJ1-1; possible D gene TRBD1, 5 bases. The CDR3 contains 15 residues. CDR1 is MDHEN, CDR2 SYDVKM, per germline. Trimming cost V 7 bases and J 0 bases, with 15 bases left between them. CDR3 coding DNA: TGTGCCAGCATTGGACAACGGATCATGAACACTGAAGCTTTCTTT. It specifies CASIGQRIMNTEAFF.

This clonotype was detected many times. The J gene is TRBJ2-5, the V gene TRBV7-2; 9 nucleotides agree with TRBD2. The CDR3 has 16 residues. The ends lost 5 bases at V and 7 bases at J; junction bases unmatched: 14. Germline values: CDR1 SGHTA, CDR2 FQGNSA. The CDR3 protein is CASSPRGGGGAGTQYF. For the CDR3, the DNA is TGTGCCAGCAGCCCCCGGGGAGGCGGGGGGGCTGGGACCCAGTACTTC. Using reference TRBV7-2 and TRBJ2-5 for the parts outside the CDR3, the full variable domain is GAGVSQSPSNKVTEKGKDVELRCDPISGHTALYWYRQSLGQGLEFLIYFQGNSAPDKSGLPSDRFSAERTGGSVSTLTIQRTQQEDSAVYLCASSPRGGGGAGTQYFGPGTRLLVL.

This clonotype was picked up a small number of times. The CDR3 sequence: CASSIVSEKLFF. In DNA, the CDR3 is TGTGCCAGTAGTATTGTAAGTGAAAAACTGTTTTTT. The gene calls are TRBV19 and TRBJ1-4; D is undetermined. Trimming shortened V by 3 bases and J by 7 bases, and 6 bases separated the two germline ends. Germline lookup yields CDR1 LNHDA and CDR2 SQIVND (reference sequence). The CDR3 is 12 residues long. Looking up the rest from reference TRBV19 and TRBJ1-4 gives the full variable domain: DGGITQSPKYLFRKEGQNVTLSCEQNLNHDAMYWYRQDPGQGLRLIYYSQIVNDFQKGDIAEGYSVSREKKESFPLTVTSAQKNPTAFYLCASSIVSEKLFFGSGTQLSVL.

The rearrangement joins TRBV7-9 to TRBJ1-4, with D uncertain. V gave up 1 base and J gave up 6 bases, with 12 bases separating them. The CDR3 spans 15 residues. The germline V gene encodes CDR1 SEHNR and CDR2 FQNEAQ (reference sequence). CDR3 sequence (DNA): TGTGCCAGCAGCTTAGAGTGGGCAGAGGATGAAAAACTGTTTTTT. Its translation is CASSLEWAEDEKLFF.

To note about this clonotype: Possible read error: a much larger clone is one base away. The rearrangement links TRBV28 to TRBJ2-6, with D uncertain. V was clipped by 6 bases and J by 0 bases, with 3 bases between them. The CDR3 has 13 amino acids. From germline, CDR1 is MDHEN and CDR2 SYDVKM. The CDR3 here is CASRLSGANVLTF. CDR3 bases: TGTGCCAGCAGGCTCTCTGGGGCCAACGTCCTGACTTTC. Using reference TRBV28 and TRBJ2-6 for the parts outside the CDR3, the full variable domain is DVKVTQSSRYLVKRTGEKVFLECVQDMDHENMFWYRQDPGLGLRLIYFSYDVKMKEKGDIPEGYSVSREKKERFSLILESASTNQTSMYLCASRLSGANVLTFGAGSRLTVL.

The V call is TRBV19, the J call TRBJ1-5, with 8 bases aligning to TRBD1. With 9 bases clipped from V and 4 bases from J, the junction kept 11 bases outside the gene matches. The CDR3 contains 15 residues. Per germline, CDR1 LNHDA and CDR2 SQIVND (reference sequence). CDR3 in DNA: TGTGCCAGCCATTCCTACGGACAGGGAAATCAGCCCCAGCATTTT. This codes for CASHSYGQGNQPQHF.

This clonotype was recorded at least ten times. The chain recombines TRBV20-1 with TRBJ2-4; maybe TRBD2 (6 bases). Looked up from germline, CDR1 is DFQATT and CDR2 is SNEGSKA (reference sequence). CDR3 length equals 13 residues. V was cut by 6 bases and J by 7 bases, with 16 bases left in between. The DNA for the CDR3 is TGCAGTGCGCAGGACATACGGGGGAACATTCAGTACTTC. The encoded protein is CSAQDIRGNIQYF.

This clonotype was seen ten or more times. V usage is TRBV6-5 and J usage is TRBJ1-2; no definite D call. V was clipped by 0 bases and J by 8 bases, with 16 bases between them. This CDR3 comprises 15 residues. Germline V gene lookup returns CDR1 MNHEY and CDR2 SVGAGI. The CDR3 coding sequence is TGTGCCAGCAGTTACTCTCCTACACGGACGCGGGGCTACACCTTC. This gives the protein CASSYSPTRTRGYTF.

This clonotype turned up a few times. The genes are TRBV7-9 and TRBJ2-3; D uncertain. Per the germline V gene, CDR1 is SEHNR and CDR2 is FQNEAQ (reference sequence). The CDR3 length is 14 residues. V dropped 4 bases and J dropped 4 bases, with 12 bases sitting between them. The CDR3, as DNA: TGTGCCAGCAGCTCCGAGCTGGTGCCAGATACGCAGTATTTT. It codes for CASSSELVPDTQYF.

This clonotype was seen a handful of times. The V call is TRBV9, the J call TRBJ1-1; D perhaps matches TRBD1 (6 bases). Germline V lookup: CDR1 SGDLS, CDR2 YYNGEE. The V end was cut by 4 bases, the J end by 1 base, with 14 bases between. The CDR3 runs to 15 residues. The CDR3 sequence: CASSTQPTGNTEAFF. CDR3 nucleotide sequence: TGTGCCAGCAGCACGCAACCGACAGGGAACACTGAAGCTTTCTTT.

This clonotype was picked up many times. The rearrangement links TRBV7-2 to TRBJ1-5; weak D call: TRBD1 (5 bases). The V end was cut by 0 bases, the J end by 7 bases, with 10 bases between. CDR1 SGHTA and CDR2 FQGNSA come from the germline V gene. This CDR3 spans 14 amino acids. CDR3 protein: CASSLARGGQPQHF. The CDR3 nucleotides read TGTGCCAGCAGCTTAGCGAGGGGTGGCCAGCCCCAGCATTTT.

At least ten counts were recorded for this clonotype. V is TRBV5-1 and J is TRBJ1-4, with 8 bases matching TRBD1. CDR1 and CDR2 (germline): SGHRS, YFSETQ. Losses at the gene ends were 4 bases for V and 6 bases for J; bases not matched to a gene: 8. CDR3 length: 15 residues. CDR3 DNA: TGCGCCAGCAGCCTTCAGGGGGCTGGGGATGAAAAACTGTTTTTT. It encodes CASSLQGAGDEKLFF. Variable domain in full (rest from reference TRBV5-1 and TRBJ1-4): KAGVTQTPRYLIKTRGQQVTLSCSPISGHRSVSWYQQTPGQGLQFLFEYFSETQRNKGNFPGRFSGRQFSNSRSEMNVSTLELGDSALYLCASSLQGAGDEKLFFGSGTQLSVL.

There are many counts of this clonotype. This chain uses TRBV12-3 or TRBV12-4 with TRBJ1-3; perhaps TRBD1 as D (6 bases). The CDR3 consists of 14 residues. Trimming removed 7 bases at V and 0 bases at J, with 10 bases between. This CDR3 is CASIKGGSGNTIYF. CDR3 sequence (DNA): TGTGCCAGCATTAAGGGGGGCTCTGGAAACACCATATATTTT.

This clonotype occurred a few times. The V call is TRBV14, the J call TRBJ2-7, with D possibly TRBD1 on 6 matching bases. V lost 2 bases, J lost 3 bases, and 14 bases lay in between. The germline V gene has CDR1 SGHDN and CDR2 FVKESK. The length of the CDR3 is 15 residues. The CDR3: CASSQIAGQFYEQYF. The CDR3 coding sequence is TGTGCCAGCAGCCAAATTGCTGGACAGTTCTACGAGCAGTACTTC.

This clonotype was counted many times. V gene TRBV7-2 combines with J gene TRBJ2-7; D unresolved. The CDR3 extends over 13 amino acids. V was shortened by 1 base and J by 4 bases, with 8 bases between the two germline ends. CDR1 SGHTA and CDR2 FQGNSA come from the germline V gene. The CDR3 here is CASSLGRAYEQYF. DNA of the CDR3: TGTGCCAGCAGCTTAGGCCGGGCGTACGAGCAGTACTTC.

This clonotype was observed a few times. The J gene is TRBJ1-5, the V gene TRBV11-2; no definite D call. V lost 4 bases and J lost 0, with 10 bases in between. CDR3 length: 15 amino acids. CDR1 and CDR2 (germline): SGHAT, FQNNGV. This chain's CDR3 is CASSSTGNSNQPQHF. In DNA form, the CDR3 reads TGTGCCAGCAGCTCGACGGGAAATAGCAATCAGCCCCAGCATTTT. Combining the CDR3 with reference TRBV11-2 and TRBJ1-5 gives the whole variable domain EAGVAQSPRYKIIEKRQSVAFWCNPISGHATLYWYQQILGQGPKLLIQFQNNGVVDDSQLPKDRFSAERLKGVDSTLKIQPAKLEDSAVYLCASSSTGNSNQPQHFGDGTRLSIL.